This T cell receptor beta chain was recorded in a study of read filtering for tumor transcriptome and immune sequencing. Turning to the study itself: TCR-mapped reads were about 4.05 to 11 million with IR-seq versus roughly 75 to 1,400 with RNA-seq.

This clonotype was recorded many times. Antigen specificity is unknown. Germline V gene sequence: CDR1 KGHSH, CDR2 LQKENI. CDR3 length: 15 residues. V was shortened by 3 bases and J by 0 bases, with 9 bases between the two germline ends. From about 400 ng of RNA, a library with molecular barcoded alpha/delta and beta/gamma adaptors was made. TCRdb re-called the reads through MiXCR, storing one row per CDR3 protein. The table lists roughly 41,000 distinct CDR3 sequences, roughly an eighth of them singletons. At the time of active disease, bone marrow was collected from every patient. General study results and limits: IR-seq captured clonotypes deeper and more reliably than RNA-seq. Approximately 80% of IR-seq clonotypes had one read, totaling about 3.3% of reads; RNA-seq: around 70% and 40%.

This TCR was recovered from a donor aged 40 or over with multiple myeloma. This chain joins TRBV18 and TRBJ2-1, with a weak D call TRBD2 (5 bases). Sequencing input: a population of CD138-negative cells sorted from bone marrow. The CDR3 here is CASSPQRSSYNEQFF. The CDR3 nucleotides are TGTGCCAGCTCACCCCAGCGGAGCTCCTACAATGAGCAGTTCTTC.